This T cell receptor (beta chain) is drawn from a study of blood T cell repertoires in COVID-19. Study-wide context: COVID-19 samples collected from the United States, Italy and Spain covered acute and convalescent phases. The analysed material was cDNA or gDNA that came from T cells, B-cell-depleted T cells, or PBMCs.

Germline V gene sequence: CDR1 SGHRS, CDR2 YFSETQ. J gave up 0 bases and V 4 bases, and 4 bases lay outside the gene matches. The CDR3 has 14 amino acids. Authors' analysis steps: How many nucleated cells were present was estimated from reference gene primer amplification. Produced via immunoSEQ multiplex PCR; TCRdb's table is partial and in-frame only. V, J and clone size derive from that table, while D and trimming were established from the DNA sequence. The sample comprises 150,000 to 200,000 clones, roughly three quarters of which are singletons, and 17% rests with the top ten. Sequenced: peripheral blood. This TCR came from a man aged 55-75 years with active or convalescent COVID-19. The chain joins TRBV5-1 to TRBJ2-7, with 7 bases lining up with TRBD2. The CDR3 bases are TGCGCCAGCAGCGGGAGGGTAAGCTCCTACGAGCAGTACTTC. It translates to CASSGRVSSYEQYF.